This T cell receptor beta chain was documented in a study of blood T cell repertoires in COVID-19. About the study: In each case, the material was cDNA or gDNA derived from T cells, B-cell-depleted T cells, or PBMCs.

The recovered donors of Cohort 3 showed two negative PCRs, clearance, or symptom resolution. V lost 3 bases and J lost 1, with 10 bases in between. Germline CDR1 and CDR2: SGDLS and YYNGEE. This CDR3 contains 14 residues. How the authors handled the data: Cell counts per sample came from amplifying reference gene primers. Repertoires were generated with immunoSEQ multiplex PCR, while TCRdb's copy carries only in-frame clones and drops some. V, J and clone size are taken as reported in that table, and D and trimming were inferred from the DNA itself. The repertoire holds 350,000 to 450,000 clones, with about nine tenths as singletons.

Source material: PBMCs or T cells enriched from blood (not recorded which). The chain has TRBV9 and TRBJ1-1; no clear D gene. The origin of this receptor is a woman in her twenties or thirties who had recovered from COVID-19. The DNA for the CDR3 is TGTGCCAGCAGCGAAGTAGGCGGGAACACTGAAGCTTTCTTT. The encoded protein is CASSEVGGNTEAFF. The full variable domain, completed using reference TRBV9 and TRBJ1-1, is DSGVTQTPKHLITATGQRVTLRCSPRSGDLSVYWYQQSLDQGLQFLIQYYNGEERAKGNILERFSAQQFPDLHSELNLSSLELGDSALYFCASSEVGGNTEAFFGQGTRLTVV.